This is a list of T cell receptor beta chains from one sample in a study of draining lymph node invasion in breast cancer. TCRdb called the bulk RNA-seq reads again in MiXCR, with one record for every CDR3 protein. Seen here are a few thousand distinct CDR3 sequences, less than 70% observed once, and the top ten hold about 2.9%. The sequenced material came from sorted memory Tregs from a lymph node. The receptor source for this set is a female donor with luminal breast cancer. The CDR3 runs from the conserved cysteine through the conserved F or W. Each record gives: V gene, J gene, D gene, clone size, CDR3 protein, CDR3 DNA. A D gene is named only where the DNA matches it firmly. Where a row states a size, it is once, few, many or the class of an expanded clone; other rows omit it.

V: TRBV4-1
J: TRBJ2-1
D: NA
size: NA
CDR3: CASSRGGNNYNEQFF
DNA: TGCGCCAGCAGCCGAGGGGGGAACAACTACAATGAGCAGTTCTTC

V: TRBV4-2
J: TRBJ2-3
D: TRBD1
size: few
CDR3: CASSQGQGSTDTQYF
DNA: TGTGCCAGCAGCCAGGGACAGGGAAGCACAGATACGCAGTATTTT

V: TRBV7-9
J: TRBJ2-7
D: TRBD1
size: once
CDR3: CASSPRQGSYEQYF
DNA: TGTGCCAGCAGCCCCAGACAGGGCTCCTACGAGCAGTACTTC

V: TRBV7-6
J: TRBJ2-7
D: NA
size: few
CDR3: CASSAQGYEQYF
DNA: TGTGCCAGCAGCGCACAGGGCTACGAGCAGTACTTC

V: TRBV7-6
J: TRBJ2-5
D: NA
size: NA
CDR3: CASSLRIGETQYF
DNA: TGTGCCAGCAGCTTAAGAATCGGAGAGACCCAGTACTTC

V: TRBV20-1
J: TRBJ2-3
D: NA
size: NA
CDR3: CSARDLESYTDTQYF
DNA: TGCAGTGCTAGAGATCTGGAGAGCTACACAGATACGCAGTATTTT

V: TRBV6-6
J: TRBJ2-3
D: TRBD2
size: NA
CDR3: CAAGLAEDTQYF
DNA: TGTGCCGCCGGACTAGCAGAAGATACGCAGTATTTT

V: TRBV11-1
J: TRBJ2-7
D: NA
size: NA
CDR3: CASSFQGHPRDEQYF
DNA: TGTGCCAGCAGCTTCCAGGGACACCCCCGGGACGAGCAGTACTTC

V: TRBV6-5
J: TRBJ2-1
D: TRBD2
size: NA
CDR3: CASSKGGGPYNEQFF
DNA: TGTGCCAGCAGTAAGGGCGGGGGGCCCTACAATGAGCAGTTCTTC

V: TRBV2
J: TRBJ2-2
D: NA
size: NA
CDR3: CASNQQGYTGELFF
DNA: TGTGCCAGCAATCAACAGGGTTACACCGGGGAGCTGTTTTTT

V: TRBV7-9
J: TRBJ1-2
D: NA
size: NA
CDR3: CASSLGGTGLHGYTF
DNA: TGTGCCAGCAGCTTAGGGGGGACGGGCCTTCACGGCTACACCTTC

V: TRBV5-4
J: TRBJ2-3
D: NA
size: NA
CDR3: CASSLRVLEDTQYF
DNA: TGTGCCAGCAGCCTCAGGGTTCTAGAAGATACGCAGTATTTT

V: TRBV29-1
J: TRBJ1-1
D: NA
size: NA
CDR3: CSAGSTEAFF
DNA: TGCAGCGCGGGGTCGACTGAAGCTTTCTTT

V: TRBV7-2
J: TRBJ1-2
D: TRBD1
size: NA
CDR3: CASSVPGQPFYGYTF
DNA: TGTGCCAGCAGCGTACCGGGACAGCCCTTCTATGGCTACACCTTC

V: TRBV18
J: TRBJ2-1
D: TRBD2
size: NA
CDR3: CASSPVRSRRASGYNEQFF
DNA: TGTGCCAGCTCACCAGTCAGGAGCCGACGGGCTAGCGGTTACAATGAGCAGTTCTTC

V: TRBV20-1
J: TRBJ1-1
D: NA
size: NA
CDR3: CSVRTRMRVTEAFF
DNA: TGCAGTGTGAGGACCAGGATGCGGGTTACTGAAGCTTTCTTT

V: TRBV11-2
J: TRBJ2-2
D: NA
size: NA
CDR3: CASSKQGSDAGELFF
DNA: TGTGCCAGCAGCAAACAGGGATCGGACGCCGGGGAGCTGTTTTTT

V: TRBV20-1
J: TRBJ1-2
D: TRBD1
size: NA
CDR3: CSAASGQGASGYTF
DNA: TGCAGTGCTGCCAGCGGACAGGGGGCCAGTGGCTACACCTTC

V: TRBV19
J: TRBJ1-5
D: NA
size: NA
CDR3: CASRRGGQPQHF
DNA: TGTGCCAGTCGGCGGGGAGGTCAGCCCCAGCATTTT

V: TRBV28
J: TRBJ1-2
D: NA
size: NA
CDR3: CASAGVNYGYTF
DNA: TGTGCCAGCGCAGGGGTAAACTATGGCTACACCTTC

V: TRBV7-2
J: TRBJ1-5
D: TRBD1
size: NA
CDR3: CASSLFPGGSNQPQHF
DNA: TGTGCCAGCAGCCTTTTTCCAGGGGGCAGCAATCAGCCCCAGCATTTT

V: TRBV13
J: TRBJ1-6
D: NA
size: few
CDR3: CASSRDNSPLHF
DNA: TGTGCCAGCAGCCGGGATAATTCACCCCTCCACTTT

V: TRBV5-1
J: TRBJ1-2
D: NA
size: NA
CDR3: CASSLASGANYGYTF
DNA: TGCGCCAGCAGCTTGGCGTCAGGGGCTAACTATGGCTACACCTTC

V: TRBV7-2
J: TRBJ1-2
D: TRBD1
size: NA
CDR3: CASSLMTGGGYGYTF
DNA: TGTGCCAGCAGCCTGATGACAGGGGGTGGTTATGGCTACACCTTC

V: TRBV5-5
J: TRBJ2-7
D: NA
size: NA
CDR3: CASSLSRLSYEQYF
DNA: TGTGCCAGCAGCTTATCCAGGCTCTCCTACGAGCAGTACTTC

V: TRBV5-1
J: TRBJ2-5
D: NA
size: NA
CDR3: CASSPGGGAETQYF
DNA: TGCGCCAGCAGCCCTGGAGGGGGGGCGGAGACCCAGTACTTC

V: TRBV10-3
J: TRBJ1-1
D: NA
size: NA
CDR3: CAIRRGASTEAFF
DNA: TGTGCCATCAGAAGGGGCGCGAGCACTGAAGCTTTCTTT

V: TRBV30
J: TRBJ1-1
D: NA
size: NA
CDR3: CAFLGFNTEAFF
DNA: TGTGCCTTTCTCGGCTTTAACACTGAAGCTTTCTTT

V: TRBV11-1
J: TRBJ2-3
D: NA
size: few
CDR3: CASSLLQTSTDTQYF
DNA: TGTGCCAGCAGCTTACTCCAGACTAGCACAGATACGCAGTATTTT

V: TRBV6-6
J: TRBJ2-2
D: NA
size: NA
CDR3: CASRSTGADTGELFF
DNA: TGTGCCAGCAGATCTACAGGTGCCGATACCGGGGAGCTGTTTTTT

V: TRBV6-5
J: TRBJ1-2
D: NA
size: NA
CDR3: CASSWGAQGGYTF
DNA: TGTGCCAGCAGTTGGGGGGCGCAAGGTGGCTACACCTTC

V: TRBV6-5
J: TRBJ1-5
D: NA
size: NA
CDR3: CASRIRTYSNQPQHF
DNA: TGTGCCAGCAGAATCCGAACCTATAGCAATCAGCCCCAGCATTTT

V: TRBV2
J: TRBJ1-5
D: NA
size: NA
CDR3: CASSERHPRDQPQHF
DNA: TGTGCCAGCAGTGAAAGGCACCCGAGGGATCAGCCCCAGCATTTT

V: TRBV5-1
J: TRBJ1-2
D: NA
size: few
CDR3: CASSPGGNYGYTF
DNA: TGCGCCAGCAGCCCAGGAGGAAACTATGGCTACACCTTC

V: TRBV9
J: TRBJ2-1
D: NA
size: NA
CDR3: CASSVALYNEQFF
DNA: TGTGCCAGCAGCGTAGCTTTGTACAATGAGCAGTTCTTC

V: TRBV19
J: TRBJ2-5
D: NA
size: NA
CDR3: CASSTRQLQETQYF
DNA: TGTGCCAGTAGTACAAGACAGTTACAAGAGACCCAGTACTTC

V: TRBV20-1
J: TRBJ2-2
D: NA
size: NA
CDR3: CSALSGSSTGELFF
DNA: TGCAGTGCTCTCAGCGGGTCGAGCACCGGGGAGCTGTTTTTT

V: TRBV6-5
J: TRBJ1-2
D: NA
size: NA
CDR3: CASRGFSGYTF
DNA: TGTGCCAGCAGAGGTTTTTCTGGCTACACCTTC

V: TRBV3-1
J: TRBJ1-5
D: NA
size: NA
CDR3: CASSKQGGSQPQHF
DNA: TGTGCCAGCAGCAAACAGGGAGGGAGTCAGCCCCAGCATTTT

V: TRBV6-1
J: TRBJ2-5
D: NA
size: NA
CDR3: CASREGVRETQYF
DNA: TGTGCCAGCAGGGAGGGTGTACGGGAGACCCAGTACTTC

V: TRBV27
J: TRBJ1-2
D: NA
size: NA
CDR3: CASSLTGQEGGLYGYTF
DNA: TGTGCCAGCAGTCTAACAGGGCAAGAGGGGGGATTATATGGCTACACCTTC

V: TRBV6-6
J: TRBJ1-4
D: TRBD1
size: few
CDR3: CASRPGQGRANEKLFF
DNA: TGTGCCAGCAGGCCCGGACAGGGAAGGGCTAATGAAAAACTGTTTTTT

V: TRBV7-9
J: TRBJ1-2
D: TRBD1
size: NA
CDR3: CASSRDSLYGYTF
DNA: TGTGCCAGCAGCCGGGACAGCCTCTATGGCTACACCTTC

V: TRBV12-3/TRBV12-4
J: TRBJ1-2
D: NA
size: NA
CDR3: CASSETEAGGYTF
DNA: TGTGCCAGCTCAGAAACTGAGGCGGGTGGCTACACCTTC

V: TRBV20-1
J: TRBJ2-3
D: NA
size: NA
CDR3: CSVRPMVGDTDTQYF
DNA: TGCAGTGTGCGCCCCATGGTCGGCGACACAGATACGCAGTATTTT

V: TRBV6-6
J: TRBJ2-1
D: TRBD2
size: NA
CDR3: CASSTISGGNNEQFF
DNA: TGTGCCAGCAGTACCATTAGCGGGGGCAACAATGAGCAGTTCTTC

V: TRBV6-2/TRBV6-3
J: TRBJ2-3
D: NA
size: NA
CDR3: CASTDWDTQYF
DNA: TGTGCCAGCACCGATTGGGATACGCAGTATTTT